The 17 T cell receptor beta chains below all came from one sample that was sequenced in a study of CXCR3-negative and CXCR3-positive naive CD8 T cells. Findings and caveats of the study: When CXCR3-positive naive cells were set against CXCR3-negative naive cells, the former had more hydrophobic TRB CDR3s.

These TCRs are of unknown antigen specificity. UMI-tagged TRB cDNA libraries were built via 5' RACE. TCRdb re-called the 5' RACE reads, yielding one record per CDR3 amino acid sequence without DNA. The table for this sample gives roughly 140,000 distinct CDR3 sequences. Sequenced: naive CXCR3+ CD8+ T cells from blood. Subset in this sample: CD45RO-CCR7+CD27+CD95- naive CD8+ T cells expressing CXCR3 (TNR3+). The receptor set was obtained from a human donor in good health. Some clones in this sample may be carry-over from other donors' samples.

The chain combines TRBV13 with TRBJ2-1; the D gene TCRdb calls, TRBD1, cannot be checked with no DNA. The length of the CDR3 is 16 residues. Per the germline V gene, CDR1 is PRHDT and CDR2 is FYEKMQ (reference sequence). The CDR3 loop reads CDSSLVGQGAYNEQFF.

The V call is TRBV4-1, the J call TRBJ2-7; TCRdb lists TRBD2, though no DNA is available to test this call. The V gene's germline CDR1 is MGHRA and CDR2 YSYEKL. The CDR3 is made up of 15 amino acids. CDR3 in amino acids: CASSQRVGTSYEQYF.

V usage is TRBV18 and J usage is TRBJ1-1. The V gene's germline CDR1 is KGHSH and CDR2 LQKENI. This CDR3 spans 12 amino acids. The CDR3 loop is CASSHDDTEAFF.

V is TRBV3-1 and J is TRBJ2-4; TCRdb indicates TRBD1, and absent DNA this call remains unverified. Germline CDR1 reads LGHDT; CDR2 reads YNNKEL (reference sequence). The CDR3 covers 17 residues. CDR3 residues: CASSPDRGNSAKNIQYF.

The rearrangement uses TRBV12-3 or TRBV12-4 and TRBJ2-5; no DNA is available, so the TRBD1 call from TCRdb remains unchecked. The CDR3 consists of 17 residues. The CDR3 here is CASSLTRRGYNQETQYF.

This CDR3 reads CSVGDSNRPQHF. The chain joins TRBV29-1 to TRBJ1-5. CDR1 and CDR2 from the germline V gene are SQVTM and ANQGSEA. The CDR3 is made up of 12 amino acids.

This chain joins TRBV4-2 and TRBJ2-2; TCRdb's assignment of TRBD1 cannot be checked, as there is no DNA. The CDR3 length is 14 residues. Per the germline V gene, CDR1 is LGHNA and CDR2 is YNFKEQ. CDR3 residues: CASSQGGFLGELFF.

CDR3 in amino acids: CASKQGTGIDEQYF. The gene calls are TRBV14 and TRBJ2-7; TCRdb picks TRBD1, but there is no DNA to check that call. CDR3 length equals 14 residues. Germline V gives CDR1 SGHDN, CDR2 FVKESK.

The V call is TRBV7-9, the J call TRBJ1-1. In germline, CDR1 is SEHNR, CDR2 FQNEAQ (reference sequence). The CDR3 has 12 residues. This CDR3 is CASSFWSAEAFF. The full variable domain, with the rest looked up from reference TRBV7-9 and TRBJ1-1, is DTGVSQNPRHKITKRGQNVTFRCDPISEHNRLYWYRQTLGQGPEFLTYFQNEAQLEKSRLLSDRFSAERPKGSFSTLEIQRTEQGDSAMYLCASSFWSAEAFFGQGTRLTVV.

The rearrangement joins TRBV29-1 to TRBJ2-1; checking the TCRdb D call of TRBD2 is not possible without DNA. Per the germline V gene, CDR1 is SQVTM and CDR2 is ANQGSEA. The CDR3 is 17 amino acids. The CDR3: CSVQGLAGAITPNEQFF.

The chain couples TRBV10-3 to TRBJ2-5; the TCRdb D gene call, TRBD2, has no DNA to confirm it. Germline V gene data show CDR1 as ENHRY and CDR2 as SYGVKD. The CDR3 has 14 residues. CDR3 region: CAISEASGEETQYF.

The chain links TRBV4-1 to TRBJ2-7. Germline assignment: CDR1 MGHRA and CDR2 YSYEKL. This CDR3 contains 13 residues. The CDR3 spells CASSQADPHEQYF.

V gene TRBV19 combines with J gene TRBJ2-2. The CDR3 extends over 11 amino acids. CDR1 LNHDA and CDR2 SQIVND come from the germline V gene (reference sequence). The CDR3 reads CASHRDGELFF. Complete variable domain (other parts from reference TRBV19 and TRBJ2-2): DGGITQSPKYLFRKEGQNVTLSCEQNLNHDAMYWYRQDPGQGLRLIYYSQIVNDFQKGDIAEGYSVSREKKESFPLTVTSAQKNPTAFYLCASHRDGELFFGEGSRLTVL.

CDR3 amino acids: CASSLDFGEQYF. This chain links TRBV27 with TRBJ2-7. The CDR3 runs to 12 residues. CDR1 and CDR2 from the germline V gene are MNHEY and SMNVEV (reference sequence).

The J gene is TRBJ1-1, the V gene TRBV12-3 or TRBV12-4. The CDR3 is 14 amino acids. The chain's CDR3 is CASSLTESNTEAFF.

The chain joins TRBV7-9 to TRBJ2-2. Per the germline V gene, CDR1 is SEHNR and CDR2 is FQNEAQ (reference sequence). This CDR3 spans 13 amino acids. CDR3 sequence: CASSFPGTGELFF.

This chain connects TRBV7-9 to TRBJ1-2; without DNA, the TCRdb call of TRBD1 cannot be checked. The CDR3 loop spans 15 amino acids. The germline V gene encodes CDR1 SEHNR and CDR2 FQNEAQ (reference sequence). This CDR3 is CASSPPPRPNYGYTF.